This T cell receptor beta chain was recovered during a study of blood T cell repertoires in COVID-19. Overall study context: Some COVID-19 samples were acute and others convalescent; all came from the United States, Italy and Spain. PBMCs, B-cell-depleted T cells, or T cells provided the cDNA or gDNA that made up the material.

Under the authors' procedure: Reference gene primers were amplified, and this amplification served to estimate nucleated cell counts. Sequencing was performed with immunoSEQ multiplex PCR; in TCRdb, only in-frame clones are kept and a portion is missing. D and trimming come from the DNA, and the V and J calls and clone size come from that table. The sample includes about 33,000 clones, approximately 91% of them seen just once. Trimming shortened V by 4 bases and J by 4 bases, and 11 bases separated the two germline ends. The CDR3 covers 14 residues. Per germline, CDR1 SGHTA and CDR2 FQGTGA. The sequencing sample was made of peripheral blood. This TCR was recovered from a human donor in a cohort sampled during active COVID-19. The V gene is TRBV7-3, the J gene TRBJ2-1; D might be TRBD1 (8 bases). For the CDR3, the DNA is TGTGCCAGCAGCTACAGGGGGGGATACAATGAGCAGTTCTTC. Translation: CASSYRGGYNEQFF. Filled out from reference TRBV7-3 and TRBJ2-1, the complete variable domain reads GAGVSQTPSNKVTEKGKYVELRCDPISGHTALYWYRQSLGQGPEFLIYFQGTGAADDSGLPNDRFFAVRPEGSVSTLKIQRTERGDSAVYLCASSYRGGYNEQFFGPGTRLTVL.